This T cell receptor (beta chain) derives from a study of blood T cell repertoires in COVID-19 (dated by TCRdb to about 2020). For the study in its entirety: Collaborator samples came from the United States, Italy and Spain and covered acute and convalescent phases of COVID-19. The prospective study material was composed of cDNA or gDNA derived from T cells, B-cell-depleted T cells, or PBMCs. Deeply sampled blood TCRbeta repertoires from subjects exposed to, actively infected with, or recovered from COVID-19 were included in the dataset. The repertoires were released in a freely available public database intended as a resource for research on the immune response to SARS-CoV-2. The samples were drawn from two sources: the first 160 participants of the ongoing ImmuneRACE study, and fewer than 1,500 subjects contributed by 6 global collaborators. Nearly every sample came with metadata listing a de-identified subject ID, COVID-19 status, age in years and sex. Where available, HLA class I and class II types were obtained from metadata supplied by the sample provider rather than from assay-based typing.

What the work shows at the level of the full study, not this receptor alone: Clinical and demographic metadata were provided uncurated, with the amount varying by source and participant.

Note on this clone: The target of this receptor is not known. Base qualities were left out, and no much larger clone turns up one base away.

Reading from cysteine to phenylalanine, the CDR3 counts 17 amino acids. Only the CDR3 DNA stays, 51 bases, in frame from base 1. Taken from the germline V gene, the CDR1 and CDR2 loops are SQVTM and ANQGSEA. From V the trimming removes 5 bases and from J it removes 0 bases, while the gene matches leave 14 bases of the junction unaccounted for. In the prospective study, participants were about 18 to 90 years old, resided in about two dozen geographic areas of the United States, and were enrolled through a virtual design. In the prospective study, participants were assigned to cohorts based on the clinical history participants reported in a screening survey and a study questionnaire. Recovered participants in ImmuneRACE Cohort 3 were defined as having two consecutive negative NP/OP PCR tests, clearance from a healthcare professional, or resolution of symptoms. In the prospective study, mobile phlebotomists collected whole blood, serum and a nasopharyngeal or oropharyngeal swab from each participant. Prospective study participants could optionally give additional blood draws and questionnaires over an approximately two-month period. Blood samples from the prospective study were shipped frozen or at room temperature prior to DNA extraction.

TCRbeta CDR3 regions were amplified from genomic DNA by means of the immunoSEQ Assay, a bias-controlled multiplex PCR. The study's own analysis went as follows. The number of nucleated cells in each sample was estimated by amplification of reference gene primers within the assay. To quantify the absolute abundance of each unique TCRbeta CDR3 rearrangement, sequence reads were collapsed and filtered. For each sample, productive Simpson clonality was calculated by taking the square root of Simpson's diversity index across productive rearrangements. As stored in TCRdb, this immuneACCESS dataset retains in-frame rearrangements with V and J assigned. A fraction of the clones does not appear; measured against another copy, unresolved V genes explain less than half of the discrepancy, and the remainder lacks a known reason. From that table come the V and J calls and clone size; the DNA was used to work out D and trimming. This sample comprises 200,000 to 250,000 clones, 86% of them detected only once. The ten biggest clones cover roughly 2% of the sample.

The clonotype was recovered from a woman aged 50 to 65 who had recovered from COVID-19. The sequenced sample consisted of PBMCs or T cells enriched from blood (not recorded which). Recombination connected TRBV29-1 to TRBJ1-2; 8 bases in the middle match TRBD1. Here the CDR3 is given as CSVYGGPDRAPNYGYTF. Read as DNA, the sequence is TGCAGCGTTTATGGGGGCCCGGACAGGGCGCCTAACTATGGCTACACCTTC.